These 19 T cell receptor beta chains originate from one sample sequenced in a study of immune cell composition in non-small cell lung cancer. The table came from immunoSEQ multiplex PCR; TCRdb's copy has only in-frame clones and leaves some out. The sample records about 2,900 clones, over 65% being singletons. Normal lung was sampled as far from the tumour as possible, at least 3 cm. The sequenced sample consisted of non-adjacent lung tissue. The receptors shown here come from a human donor with non-small cell lung cancer.

This clone was recorded only once. The rearrangement joins TRBV6-5 to TRBJ2-5; D remains ambiguous. Trimming pared 2 bases from V and 2 bases from J, leaving 9 bases between. This CDR3 is 14 amino acids long. CDR1 and CDR2 from the germline V gene are MNHEY and SVGAGI. The CDR3 spells CASSYRRSQETQYF. The CDR3 region has the DNA TGTGCCAGCAGTTACCGGAGATCTCAAGAGACCCAGTACTTC.

The chain uses TRBV11-2 and TRBJ1-4; perhaps TRBD1 as D (5 bases). CDR1 is SGHAT and CDR2 is FQNNGV in the germline V gene. V was trimmed by 3 bases and J by 7 bases, leaving 18 bases between them. This CDR3 is 16 amino acids long. This CDR3 is CASSFRVGLRVEKLFF. Written as DNA, the CDR3 is TGTGCCAGCAGCTTTCGGGTTGGGCTCAGGGTTGAAAAACTGTTTTTT.

The chain links TRBV29-1 to TRBJ2-2; 8 positions match TRBD1. Germline-derived CDR1 and CDR2 are SQVTM and ANQGSEA. V lost 7 bases, J lost 4 bases, and 2 bases stayed unmatched. This CDR3 spans 12 amino acids. CDR3 bases: TGCAGCGGACAGGGGAGCACCGGGGAGCTGTTTTTT. Its protein is CSGQGSTGELFF.

The genes are TRBV5-5 and TRBJ2-3; TRBD2 matches at 8 bases. Germline CDR1 and CDR2: SGHKS and YYEKEE (reference sequence). Unmatched junction bases numbered 7, after V lost 1 base and J lost 6 bases. The CDR3 has 15 amino acids. The CDR3 region is CASSLLGGAEDTQYF. The CDR3 DNA sequence: TGTGCCAGCAGCTTGCTCGGGGGGGCAGAGGATACGCAGTATTTT.

CDR3 region: CASSYTGTSQHNEQFF. CDR3 sequence (DNA): TGTGCCAGCAGTTACACCGGGACTTCCCAACACAATGAGCAGTTCTTC. The J gene is TRBJ2-1, the V gene TRBV6-5, with D tentatively TRBD2 (6 bases). The CDR3 is 16 residues long. With 2 bases removed from V and 5 bases from J, the gap between germline ends came to 16 bases. In germline, CDR1 is MNHEY, CDR2 SVGAGI.

The V gene is TRBV7-6, the J gene TRBJ2-1; D is unresolved. Germline V lookup: CDR1 SGHVS, CDR2 FNYEAQ. Trimming took off 1 base at V and 0 bases at J, with 7 bases between the two ends. The CDR3 covers 15 residues. Here the CDR3 DNA reads TGTGCCAGCAGCTTAGGTCTTCGCTCCTACAATGAGCAGTTCTTC. Its protein product is CASSLGLRSYNEQFF.

This clone has more than one count but fewer than ten. This chain joins TRBV11-2 and TRBJ1-1; 7 bases are a match to TRBD1. J was trimmed by 8 bases and V by 3 bases; bases with no gene match: 3. The CDR3 runs to 12 residues. Germline V gene lookup returns CDR1 SGHAT and CDR2 FQNNGV. CDR3 sequence reads: CASSFWGQEAFF. The CDR3 region has the DNA TGTGCCAGCAGCTTCTGGGGACAGGAAGCTTTCTTT.

This clone was seen a single time. The V call is TRBV11-2, the J call TRBJ2-1; TRBD1 might be the D (6 bases). The CDR3 sequence is 15 residues long. Deletions cut 6 bases from V and 7 bases from J, with 19 bases between. In germline, CDR1 is SGHAT, CDR2 FQNNGV. The CDR3 loop is CASSYTRGRGNEQFF. The CDR3 bases are TGTGCCAGCAGTTATACCCGGGGAAGGGGGAATGAGCAGTTCTTC.

J is TRBJ2-3 and V is TRBV4-2; 9 bases fit TRBD2. The J segment lost 4 bases and the V segment lost 2 bases, leaving 10 bases of the junction unmatched. This CDR3 is 17 amino acids long. Looked up from germline, CDR1 is LGHNA and CDR2 is YNFKEQ. The CDR3 reads CASSQRDRGREADTQYF. Written as DNA, the CDR3 is TGTGCCAGCAGCCAAAGAGATCGCGGGAGGGAAGCAGATACGCAGTATTTT.

V gene TRBV7-9 combines with J gene TRBJ1-3, with a tentative D call TRBD1 (6 bases). This CDR3 is 14 amino acids long. The germline V gene encodes CDR1 SEHNR and CDR2 FQNEAQ (reference sequence). V dropped 5 bases and J dropped 4 bases, with 12 bases sitting between them. The CDR3 loop reads CASSRGGAGNTIYF. The DNA for the CDR3 is TGTGCCAGCAGCCGTGGGGGGGCAGGAAACACCATATATTTT.

The rearrangement links TRBV27 to TRBJ1-2; no reliable D call. CDR1 and CDR2 from the germline V gene are MNHEY and SMNVEV (reference sequence). This CDR3 is built from 12 residues. The ends were cut back, 4 bases at V and 2 bases at J, with 5 bases in the middle. Here the CDR3 reads CASSSGNYGYTF. The DNA for the CDR3 is TGTGCCAGCAGTTCGGGGAACTATGGCTACACCTTC.

The sample holds a few counts of this clone. The J gene is TRBJ1-5, the V gene TRBV9; D not resolved. The CDR3 contains 15 residues. The germline V gene encodes CDR1 SGDLS and CDR2 YYNGEE. The V end lost 0 bases, the J end lost 4 bases, and 11 bases lay between the germline ends. The CDR3 reads CASSVGAISNQPQHF. Here the CDR3 DNA reads TGTGCCAGCAGCGTAGGCGCCATTAGTAATCAGCCCCAGCATTTT.

The chain employs TRBV10-3 and TRBJ2-7; D is possibly TRBD2 (5 bases). V shed 2 bases and J shed 4 bases, with 9 bases lying between them. This CDR3 is built from 13 residues. The germline gives CDR1 ENHRY, CDR2 SYGVKD. CDR3 loop: CAISEPGIYEQYF. The CDR3 coding sequence is TGTGCCATCAGTGAGCCGGGAATTTACGAGCAGTACTTC.

This clone was seen a single time. The CDR3 DNA follows: TGCGCCAGCAGCCACCCACGGGGGGCCTGGCGGGAGACTCCCACCGGGGAGCTGTTTTTT. Its translation is CASSHPRGAWRETPTGELFF. V gene TRBV4-1 combines with J gene TRBJ2-2, with D possibly matching TRBD2 (7 bases). The CDR3 consists of 20 residues. The V end was cut by 3 bases, the J end by 4 bases, with 27 bases between. Germline CDR1 MGHRA, CDR2 YSYEKL.

The chain is built from TRBV11-2 and TRBJ2-7; D possibly corresponds to TRBD1 (5 bases). V lost 4 bases to trimming and J lost 7 bases, with 11 bases between them. This CDR3 has 12 residues. Looked up from germline, CDR1 is SGHAT and CDR2 is FQNNGV. For the CDR3, the DNA is TGTGCCAGCAGCTCCTCAGGGAATGAGCAGTACTTC. As protein: CASSSSGNEQYF.

The CDR3 protein is CASSQWGAEAFF. CDR3 coding DNA: TGCGCCAGCAGCCAATGGGGAGCTGAAGCTTTCTTT. The chain joins TRBV5-1 to TRBJ1-1; D gene ambiguous. The V gene's germline CDR1 is SGHRS and CDR2 YFSETQ. The CDR3 loop spans 12 amino acids. The V end lost 4 bases, the J end lost 6 bases, and 10 bases lay between the germline ends.

The chain combines TRBV18 with TRBJ2-3, with D possibly being TRBD1 (5 bases). CDR3 size: 15 residues. V was cut by 3 bases and J by 2 bases, with 12 bases left in between. Germline values: CDR1 KGHSH, CDR2 LQKENI. In DNA, the CDR3 is TGTGCCAGCTCACCGAGAGACAGTAACACAGATACGCAGTATTTT. Translated: CASSPRDSNTDTQYF.

The chain employs TRBV19 and TRBJ2-7; 7 bases match TRBD1. With 5 bases clipped from V and 7 bases from J, the junction kept 14 bases outside the gene matches. This CDR3 comprises 15 residues. Germline CDR1 and CDR2: LNHDA and SQIVND (reference sequence). This chain's CDR3 is CASSPSGGPPLEQYF. The CDR3 nucleotides are TGTGCCAGTAGTCCTTCAGGGGGACCTCCTTTGGAGCAGTACTTC.

The chain links TRBV6-5 to TRBJ2-2; D not certain. CDR3 length: 15 amino acids. V lost 6 bases and J 3 bases, leaving 14 bases between the germline ends. From germline, CDR1 is MNHEY and CDR2 SVGAGI. CDR3 nucleotides: TGTGCCAGCAGCCCTGTCCGGGTCGACACCGGGGAGCTGTTTTTT. Protein sequence: CASSPVRVDTGELFF.